The text below deals with one TCR beta chain. The sample comes from a study of blood T cell repertoires in COVID-19. Study context: Both acute and convalescent COVID-19 samples were obtained from the United States, Italy and Spain.

Germline V CDR1 and CDR2: SGHRS, YFSETQ. This CDR3 is built from 14 residues. Trimming shortened V by 0 bases and J by 5 bases, and 11 bases separated the two germline ends. How the authors handled the data: Amplification with reference gene primers provided the estimates of nucleated cell counts. Assay used: immunoSEQ multiplex PCR; TCRdb lists only in-frame clones, some missing. Clone size and the V and J calls come from that table; the DNA yielded D and trimming. There are about 140,000 clones in the sample; 65% to 90% occur only once, and approximately 10% lies in the top ten. The source is a man in his 60s with active or convalescent COVID-19. The sample consisted of peripheral blood. The V call is TRBV5-1, the J call TRBJ2-5; D gene unclear. CDR3 nucleotide sequence: TGCGCCAGCAGCTTGGCGACTCCCCTTGAGACCCAGTACTTC. This encodes CASSLATPLETQYF.